The sequence of this T cell receptor beta chain was determined in a study of shared clonotypes between healthy human individuals. Study background: Donors had three CD4 naive, three CD4 memory, two CD8 naive and one CD8 memory plate apiece.

This clone was found a few times. Data came from immunoSEQ multiplex PCR; TCRdb stores just in-frame clones and leaves some out. Among fewer than 350,000 clones, around 87% were seen once, and the ten largest hold roughly 16%. Sequencing was performed on memory CD8+ T cells sorted from blood. Subset in this sample: CD45RO+ cells pooled with CCR7-negative TemRA cells. The receptor's source is a man younger than 35 in good health.

CDR3 DNA: TGTGCCAGCAGCTTGGAGACAGGCCACTTGATTCAGTACTTC. Translating it yields CASSLETGHLIQYF. The rearrangement links TRBV7-9 to TRBJ2-4; TRBD1 is a possible D gene (6 bases). Germline CDR1 reads SEHNR; CDR2 reads FQNEAQ (reference sequence). V was shortened by 3 bases and J by 10 bases, with 16 bases between the two germline ends. The CDR3 runs to 14 residues.